The 14 T cell receptor beta chains reported below all come from one sample, sequenced in a study of shared clonotypes between healthy human individuals. Only in-frame clones appear in the TCRdb table, and some are missing; sequencing was by immunoSEQ multiplex PCR. In the table there are about 660,000 clones, about 74% of which are singletons. The specimen sequenced was memory CD4+ T cells sorted from blood. Subset: CD45RA-negative fraction. The receptors come from a woman in her 30s in good health.

The table lists this clone with a few counts. The gene calls are TRBV28 and TRBJ1-2; D is uncertain. CDR1 MDHEN and CDR2 SYDVKM come from the germline V gene. The V and J ends lost 5 bases and 1 base respectively, with 11 bases between them. CDR3 length equals 14 residues. CDR3 coding DNA: TGTGCCAGCAGTCCCCGGGTCTTTAACTATGGCTACACCTTC. Translating gives CASSPRVFNYGYTF.

The rearrangement uses TRBV28 and TRBJ2-7; TRBD1 matches at 9 bases. The trim removed 6 bases at V and 2 bases at J, leaving 8 bases unmatched. This CDR3 comprises 15 residues. Looked up from germline, CDR1 is MDHEN and CDR2 is SYDVKM. CDR3 in DNA: TGTGCCAGCAGAAGAAGACAGGGGGTCACCTACGAGCAGTACTTC. It yields the protein CASRRRQGVTYEQYF.

The chain uses TRBV7-9 and TRBJ1-3; D ambiguous. The CDR3 spans 15 residues. Trimming pared 1 base from V and 4 bases from J, leaving 11 bases between. The germline CDR1 and CDR2 sequences are SEHNR and FQNEAQ (reference sequence). In DNA form, the CDR3 reads TGTGCCAGCAGCTTAGACCTTGTCTCAGGAAACACCATATATTTT. It codes for CASSLDLVSGNTIYF.

J is TRBJ2-1 and V is TRBV6-6; D uncertain. The V gene lost 6 bases and the J gene lost 0 bases, with 15 bases spanning the gap. This CDR3 has 16 residues. Germline loops: CDR1 MNHNY, CDR2 SVGAGI (reference sequence). In nucleotides, the CDR3 is TGTGCCAGCAGGCCCCCGACTGCGAGCTCCTACAATGAGCAGTTCTTC. Translation gives CASRPPTASSYNEQFF.

V gene TRBV9 combines with J gene TRBJ2-3; tentatively, D is TRBD2 (5 bases). The length of the CDR3 is 18 residues. CDR1 and CDR2 (germline): SGDLS, YYNGEE. Trimming cost V 0 bases and J 1 base, with 18 bases left between them. The CDR3 sequence: CASSVVRGERRGTDTQYF. The CDR3 nucleotides read TGTGCCAGCAGCGTAGTTCGGGGTGAGAGGCGGGGCACAGATACGCAGTATTTT.

A word on this clone: Other DNA sequences from this sample encode an identical CDR3 as well. This chain connects TRBV25-1 to TRBJ2-5; 7 positions match TRBD1. V was clipped by 1 base and J by 4 bases; unmatched bases: 3. There are 14 residues in the CDR3. The germline V gene has CDR1 MGHDK and CDR2 SYGVNS. The CDR3 sequence is CASSELRGLETQYF. Here the CDR3 DNA reads TGTGCCAGCAGTGAATTGAGGGGGCTAGAGACCCAGTACTTC.

The rearrangement links TRBV2 to TRBJ1-1; D is uncertain. V was pared by 3 bases and J by 4 bases, with 6 bases between. The CDR3 covers 12 residues. Germline CDR1 SNHLY, CDR2 FYNNEI. The CDR3 loop is CASSEGITEAFF. DNA of the CDR3: TGTGCCAGCAGTGAGGGAATCACTGAAGCTTTCTTT. Together with reference TRBV2 and TRBJ1-1, the CDR3 gives the full variable domain: EPEVTQTPSHQVTQMGQEVILRCVPISNHLYFYWYRQILGQKVEFLVSFYNNEISEKSEIFDDQFSVERPDGSNFTLKIRSTKLEDSAMYFCASSEGITEAFFGQGTRLTVV.

The table lists this clone with a few counts. The genes are TRBV4-1 and TRBJ2-7; a weak D match, TRBD2 (6 bases). This CDR3 is 18 amino acids long. The germline CDR1 and CDR2 sequences are MGHRA and YSYEKL. V lost 3 bases to trimming and J lost 3 bases, with 24 bases between them. This CDR3 reads CASSHSVGPRGGYYEQYF. Written as DNA, the CDR3 is TGCGCCAGCAGCCATAGTGTGGGGCCAAGGGGAGGCTACTACGAGCAGTACTTC.

Regarding this clone: This CDR3 is also generated by other DNA sequences in the sample. V and J are TRBV5-1 and TRBJ1-1; TRBD1 matches 8 bases. V dropped 4 bases and J dropped 3; count of bases not matched to a gene: 5. Germline V gene data show CDR1 as SGHRS and CDR2 as YFSETQ. This CDR3 has 14 residues. Here the CDR3 DNA reads TGCGCCAGCAGCCTTGGACAGGGATACACTGAAGCTTTCTTT. It encodes CASSLGQGYTEAFF.

The chain has TRBV6-6 and TRBJ2-1, with 8 nucleotides matching TRBD2. The J segment lost 7 bases and the V segment lost 6 bases, leaving 8 bases of the junction unmatched. CDR1 is MNHNY and CDR2 is SVGAGI in the germline V gene (reference sequence). The CDR3 spans 14 residues. The CDR3 bases are TGTGCCAGCAGGAGAGCGGGAGATGAAAATGAGCAGTTCTTC. Translating it yields CASRRAGDENEQFF.

The rearrangement links TRBV2 to TRBJ2-1; D possibly matches TRBD1 or TRBD2 (6 bases each). V lost 9 bases and J lost 3, with 12 bases in between. CDR1 and CDR2 from the germline V gene are SNHLY and FYNNEI. The CDR3 runs to 13 residues. CDR3 in amino acids: CASGGQGYNEQFF. The CDR3 bases are TGTGCCAGTGGGGGGCAGGGCTACAATGAGCAGTTCTTC.

The chain carries TRBV29-1 and TRBJ2-1; TRBD2 matches 12 bases. Germline-derived CDR1 and CDR2 are SQVTM and ANQGSEA. The trim removed 6 bases at V and 2 bases at J, leaving 5 bases unmatched. The CDR3 sequence is 15 residues long. The chain's CDR3 is CSVVTSGRTYNEQFF. CDR3 nucleotides: TGCAGCGTAGTCACTAGCGGGAGGACCTACAATGAGCAGTTCTTC.

This chain links TRBV27 with TRBJ2-7; no clear D. V lost 1 base to trimming and J lost 3 bases, with 10 bases between them. Germline CDR1 is MNHEY and CDR2 is SMNVEV (reference sequence). The CDR3 consists of 14 residues. The DNA of the CDR3 is TGTGCCAGCAGTTTATTTGGCCAGTTCTACGAGCAGTACTTC. This gives the protein CASSLFGQFYEQYF.

The chain combines TRBV28 with TRBJ2-7; 11 positions agree with TRBD1. Germline V gene lookup returns CDR1 MDHEN and CDR2 SYDVKM. With V trimmed by 7 bases and J by 3 bases, 8 bases remained unmatched. The CDR3 extends over 15 amino acids. The CDR3 protein is CASINPGTGGYEQYF. CDR3 nucleotide sequence: TGTGCCAGCATCAACCCCGGGACAGGGGGCTACGAGCAGTACTTC.